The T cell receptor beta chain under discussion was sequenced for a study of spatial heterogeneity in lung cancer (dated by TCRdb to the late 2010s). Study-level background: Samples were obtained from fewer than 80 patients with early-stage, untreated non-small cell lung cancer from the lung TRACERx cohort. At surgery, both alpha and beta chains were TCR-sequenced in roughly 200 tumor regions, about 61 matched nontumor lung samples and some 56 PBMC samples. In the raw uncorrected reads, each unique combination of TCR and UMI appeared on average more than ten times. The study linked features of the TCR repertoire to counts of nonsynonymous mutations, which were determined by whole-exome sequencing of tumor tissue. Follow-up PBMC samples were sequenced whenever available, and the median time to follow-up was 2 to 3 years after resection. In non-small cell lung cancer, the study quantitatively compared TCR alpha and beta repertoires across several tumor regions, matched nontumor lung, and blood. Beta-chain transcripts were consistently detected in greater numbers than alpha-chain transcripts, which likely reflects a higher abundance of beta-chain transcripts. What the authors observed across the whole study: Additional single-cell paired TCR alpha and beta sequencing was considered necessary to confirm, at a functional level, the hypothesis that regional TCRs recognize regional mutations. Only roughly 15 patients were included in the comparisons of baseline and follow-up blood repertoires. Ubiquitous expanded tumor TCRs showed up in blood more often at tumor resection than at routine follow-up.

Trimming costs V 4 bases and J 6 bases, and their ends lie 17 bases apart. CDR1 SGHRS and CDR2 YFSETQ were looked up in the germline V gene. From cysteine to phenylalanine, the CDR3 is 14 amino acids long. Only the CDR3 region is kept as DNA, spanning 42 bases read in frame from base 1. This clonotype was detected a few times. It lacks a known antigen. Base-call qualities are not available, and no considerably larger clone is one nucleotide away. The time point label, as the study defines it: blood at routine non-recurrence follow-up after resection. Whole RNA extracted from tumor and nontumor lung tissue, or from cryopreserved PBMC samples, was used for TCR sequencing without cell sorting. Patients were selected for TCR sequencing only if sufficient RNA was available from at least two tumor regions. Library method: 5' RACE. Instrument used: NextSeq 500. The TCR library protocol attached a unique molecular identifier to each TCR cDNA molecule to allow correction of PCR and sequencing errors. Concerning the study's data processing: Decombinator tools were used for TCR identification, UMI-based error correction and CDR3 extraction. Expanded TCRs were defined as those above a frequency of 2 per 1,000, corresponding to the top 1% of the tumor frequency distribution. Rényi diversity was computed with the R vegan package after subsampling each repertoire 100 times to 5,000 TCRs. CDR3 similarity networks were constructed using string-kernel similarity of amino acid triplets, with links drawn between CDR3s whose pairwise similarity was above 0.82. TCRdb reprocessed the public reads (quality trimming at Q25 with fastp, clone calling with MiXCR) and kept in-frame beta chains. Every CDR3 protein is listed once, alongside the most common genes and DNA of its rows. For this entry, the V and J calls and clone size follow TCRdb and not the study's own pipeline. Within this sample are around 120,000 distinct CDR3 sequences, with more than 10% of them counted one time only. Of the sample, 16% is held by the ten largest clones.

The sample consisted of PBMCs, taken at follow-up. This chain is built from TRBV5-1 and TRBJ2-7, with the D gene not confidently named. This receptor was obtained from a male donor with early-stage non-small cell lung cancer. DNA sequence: TGCGCCAGCAGCGTTACGTCCCCAGCCCTCGAGCAGTACTTC. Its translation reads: CASSVTSPALEQYF.